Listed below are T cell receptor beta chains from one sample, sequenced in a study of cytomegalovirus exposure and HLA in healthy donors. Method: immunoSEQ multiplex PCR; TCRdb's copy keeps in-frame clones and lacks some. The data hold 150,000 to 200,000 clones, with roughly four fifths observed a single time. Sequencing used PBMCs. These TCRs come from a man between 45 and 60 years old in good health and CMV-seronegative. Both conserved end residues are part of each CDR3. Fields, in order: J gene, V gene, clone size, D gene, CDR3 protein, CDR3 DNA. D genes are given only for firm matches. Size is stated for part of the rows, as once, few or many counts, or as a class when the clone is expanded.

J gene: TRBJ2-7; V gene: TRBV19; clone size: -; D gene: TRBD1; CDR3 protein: CASSTRQGRVIGEQYF; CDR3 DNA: TGTGCCAGTAGTACGAGACAGGGTCGAGTAATTGGCGAGCAGTACTTC
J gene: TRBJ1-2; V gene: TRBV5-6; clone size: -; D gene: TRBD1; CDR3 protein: CASSSPKDRGRRDGYTF; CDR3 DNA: TGTGCCAGCAGCTCCCCCAAGGACAGGGGGCGCCGAGATGGCTACACCTTC
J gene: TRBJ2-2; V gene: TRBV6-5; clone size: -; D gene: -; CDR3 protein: CASSYSRGGGTGELFF; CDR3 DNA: TGTGCCAGCAGTTACTCACGGGGAGGTGGGACCGGGGAGCTGTTTTTT
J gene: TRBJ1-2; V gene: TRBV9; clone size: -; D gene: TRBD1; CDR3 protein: CASSARGDRVFEGYTF; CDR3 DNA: TGTGCCAGCAGCGCGCGGGGGGACAGGGTGTTTGAGGGCTACACCTTC
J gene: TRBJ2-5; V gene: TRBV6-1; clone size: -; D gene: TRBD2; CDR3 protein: CASSGLAGGPQETQYF; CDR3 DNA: TGTGCCAGCAGTGGACTAGCGGGGGGGCCTCAGGAGACCCAGTACTTC
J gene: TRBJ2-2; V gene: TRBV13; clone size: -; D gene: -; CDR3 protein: CASSLSAGPGELFF; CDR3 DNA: TGTGCCAGCAGCTTATCCGCAGGTCCCGGGGAGCTGTTTTTT
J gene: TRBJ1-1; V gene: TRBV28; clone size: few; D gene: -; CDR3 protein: CASSQQGGMNTEAFF; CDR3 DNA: TGTGCCAGCAGCCAACAAGGGGGAATGAACACTGAAGCTTTCTTT
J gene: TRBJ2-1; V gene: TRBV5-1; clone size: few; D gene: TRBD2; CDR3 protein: CASSERAGGGYNEQFF; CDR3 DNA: TGCGCCAGCAGCGAGAGAGCGGGAGGGGGGTACAATGAGCAGTTCTTC
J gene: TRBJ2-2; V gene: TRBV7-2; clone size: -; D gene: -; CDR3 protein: CASSFAPTVNTGELFF; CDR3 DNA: TGTGCCAGCAGCTTCGCCCCAACAGTGAACACCGGGGAGCTGTTTTTT
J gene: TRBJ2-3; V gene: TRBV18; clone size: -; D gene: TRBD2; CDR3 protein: CASSPEWGLAGGFSRADTQYF; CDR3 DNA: TGTGCCAGCTCACCAGAATGGGGACTAGCAGGGGGTTTCTCACGAGCAGATACGCAGTATTTT